The entry below describes one TCR beta chain. The antigen is unknown. One end of the junction is discordant with germline, which a read error may explain. TCR beta CDR3 sequences were amplified from RNA transcripts. A first-round RT-PCR of the TCR CDR3 used the HTBI primer set. TCRdb redid the calling of the multiplex PCR reads with MiXCR, one entry per CDR3 protein. The data show about 770,000 distinct CDR3 sequences, roughly a sixth seen once. The sample originates from a study of T cells in Graves' hyperthyroidism and ophthalmopathy. Study conclusions and caveats: A model using 13 V-J features told ophthalmopathy apart from stable hyperthyroidism.

Clinical symptoms, serum thyroxine, TRAb, thyroid ultrasound and orbital computed tomography established diagnosis. The CDR3 sequence is 15 residues long. Germline CDR1 and CDR2: SSHAT and FNYEAQ (reference sequence). This clonotype was obtained from a woman aged 45-59 years with Graves' hyperthyroidism that later progressed to Graves' ophthalmopathy. The sequenced sample consisted of blood. V and J are TRBV7-7 and TRBJ2-7; 9 positions match TRBD1. The CDR3 region is CASSAGQGPSYEQYF. The CDR3 bases are TGTGCTAGCAGCGCGGGACAGGGACCCTCCTACGAGCAGTACTTC.